These 21 T cell receptor beta chains were all obtained from the same sample, sequenced in a study of T-cell reconstitution after alpha-beta-depleted transplantation in children. Unique molecular identifiers were incorporated into the prepared TCRbeta library. Each CDR3 protein gets one entry after TCRdb re-called the PCR reads with MiXCR. Of under 300,000 distinct CDR3 sequences listed, roughly 10% are singletons. Here the sequenced sample was peripheral blood, taken 180 days after TCRalphabeta/CD19-depleted stem cell transplant. The receptor source for this set is a male patient between 2 and 9 years old who had a stem cell transplant for chronic granulomatous disease, so the T cells may come from the graft donor.

This chain connects TRBV6-2 or TRBV6-3 to TRBJ2-5, with TRBD2 matching over 12 bases. The CDR3 runs 16 residues. The V segment lost 6 bases and the J segment 7 bases; nucleotides outside the gene matches: 12. CDR1 MNHEY and CDR2 SVGEGT come from the germline V gene. The CDR3 nucleotides are TGTGCCAGCAGCTTCCTCGGACTAGCGGGGCTCGGGACCCAGTACTTC. Translation: CASSFLGLAGLGTQYF.

This clonotype has at least ten counts. This rearrangement joins TRBV7-2 to TRBJ2-7; D may match TRBD1 or TRBD2 (5 bases each). The length of the CDR3 is 15 residues. Germline-derived CDR1 and CDR2 are SGHTA and FQGNSA. Trimming removed 2 bases from V and 2 bases from J, with 13 bases in between. The CDR3, as DNA: TGTGCCAGCAGCTTACGAGTCGGGGCGACCTACGAGCAGTACTTC. Its translation: CASSLRVGATYEQYF.

There are many counts of this clonotype. The J gene is TRBJ1-5, the V gene TRBV10-3; D is undetermined. V lost 5 bases to trimming and J lost 1 base, with 3 bases between them. The CDR3 runs to 12 residues. Germline CDR1 and CDR2: ENHRY and SYGVKD. The CDR3 DNA follows: TGTGCCATCAGTCAGAGCAATCAGCCCCAGCATTTT. Translated: CAISQSNQPQHF.

This clonotype has ten or more counts. The rearrangement joins TRBV4-2 to TRBJ2-1, with 7 bases fitting TRBD1. CDR3 size: 18 residues. After removal of 4 bases from V and 3 bases from J, the junction contained 15 bases not matched to a gene. Germline V gives CDR1 LGHNA, CDR2 YNFKEQ. DNA of the CDR3: TGTGCCAGCAGCCCCGGACAGGCCTCAGCCCAAAACTACAATGAGCAGTTCTTC. It codes for CASSPGQASAQNYNEQFF.

This clonotype occurred many times. This chain's CDR3 is CAIRSGQGASSTGELFF. CDR3 DNA sequence: TGTGCCATCAGATCGGGACAGGGGGCCTCGAGCACCGGGGAGCTGTTTTTT. The chain combines TRBV10-3 with TRBJ2-2; 12 positions match TRBD1. The CDR3 loop spans 17 amino acids. V was pared by 6 bases and J by 4 bases, with 9 bases of the junction left unmatched. CDR1 ENHRY and CDR2 SYGVKD come from the germline V gene.

The rearrangement uses TRBV6-7 and TRBJ1-5; 9 nucleotides align to TRBD1. TRBV6-7 is an ORF, and what it does is uncertain. This CDR3 has 18 amino acids. V lost 11 bases and J lost 3; bases outside the gene matches: 20. The CDR3 bases are TGTGCCTTCTCCTCCCCCCAACTGAGGGACAGGGACAATCAGCCCCAGCATTTT. This encodes CAFSSPQLRDRDNQPQHF.

This rearrangement joins TRBV12-3 or TRBV12-4 to TRBJ1-1, with D uncertain. The CDR3 spans 13 residues. Trimming took off 5 bases at V and 3 bases at J, with 10 bases between the two ends. The CDR3 DNA reads TGTGCCAGCAGTCCCTATCTGGACACTGAAGCTTTCTTT. It encodes CASSPYLDTEAFF.

This clonotype was detected ten times or more. This sequence joins TRBV6-1 and TRBJ2-7, with a tentative D call TRBD1 (6 bases). CDR3 length: 15 residues. Germline V gives CDR1 MNHNS, CDR2 SASEGT. Trimming removed 6 bases at V and 1 base at J, with 16 bases between. CDR3 protein: CASSADRLGSYEQYF. CDR3 sequence (DNA): TGTGCCAGCAGCGCCGACAGGCTTGGGTCCTACGAGCAGTACTTC.

This clonotype was seen at least ten times. V is TRBV7-9 and J is TRBJ1-2, with 10 bases aligning to TRBD1. Germline V gene lookup returns CDR1 SEHNR and CDR2 FQNEAQ (reference sequence). V was clipped by 4 bases and J by 3 bases; unmatched bases: 5. CDR3 size: 15 residues. The CDR3 spells CASSSGTGVDYGYTF. The CDR3, as DNA: TGTGCCAGCAGCTCCGGGACAGGGGTGGACTATGGCTACACCTTC.

This clonotype was detected ten times or more. This chain uses TRBV4-2 with TRBJ2-5, with 8 bases aligning to TRBD1. The CDR3 is 14 residues long. V dropped 3 bases and J dropped 4; count of bases not matched to a gene: 4. Germline values: CDR1 LGHNA, CDR2 YNFKEQ. The DNA of the CDR3 is TGTGCCAGCAGCCAGCAGGGGGCAAGAGAGACCCAGTACTTC. This gives the protein CASSQQGARETQYF.

This clonotype was counted ten times or more. The chain combines TRBV5-1 with TRBJ2-7, with a possible D match to TRBD2 (6 bases). Trimming pared 4 bases from V and 3 bases from J, leaving 14 bases between. Germline V lookup: CDR1 SGHRS, CDR2 YFSETQ. There are 14 residues in the CDR3. In DNA, the CDR3 is TGCGCCAGCAGCCCGGGACTTTCTTTCTACGAGCAGTACTTC. Translated, it gives CASSPGLSFYEQYF.

This clonotype appeared many times. The chain employs TRBV5-1 and TRBJ2-5; 8 nucleotides line up with TRBD2. With V trimmed by 2 bases and J by 5 bases, 2 bases remained unmatched. Germline CDR1 reads SGHRS; CDR2 reads YFSETQ. The CDR3 has 13 amino acids. The CDR3 spells CASSLLAAETQYF. The CDR3 DNA reads TGCGCCAGCAGCTTACTAGCGGCGGAGACCCAGTACTTC.

As regards this clonotype: A clone one base away is much larger, so this may be a read error. The chain links TRBV24-1 to TRBJ2-1; D uncertain. V lost 3 bases and J lost 10, with 12 bases in between. This CDR3 is 13 amino acids long. CDR1 and CDR2 from the germline V gene are KGHDR and SFDVKD. The CDR3 region is CATSDPGWTEQFF. CDR3 coding DNA: TGTGCCACCAGTGATCCCGGTTGGACGGAGCAGTTCTTC.

This clonotype has ten or more counts. The chain recombines TRBV27 with TRBJ1-1; 7 bases fit TRBD1. The CDR3 length is 13 residues. Germline CDR1 MNHEY, CDR2 SMNVEV (reference sequence). V lost 7 bases and J lost 1; bases outside the gene matches: 3. The CDR3 protein is CASNWDRNTEAFF. The DNA for the CDR3 is TGTGCCAGCAATTGGGACAGGAACACTGAAGCTTTCTTT.

This clonotype was counted ten times or more. The rearrangement links TRBV10-3 to TRBJ2-3; 10 nucleotides line up with TRBD1. CDR3 length equals 15 residues. Unmatched junction bases numbered 3, after V lost 4 bases and J lost 2 bases. In germline, CDR1 is ENHRY, CDR2 SYGVKD. The CDR3 sequence: CAISAGTGATDTQYF. CDR3 DNA: TGTGCCATCAGTGCAGGGACAGGGGCCACAGATACGCAGTATTTT.

Ten or more counts support this clonotype. The chain recombines TRBV7-2 with TRBJ1-5, with 10 bases matching TRBD1. The length of the CDR3 is 19 residues. V trimming: 0 bases; J trimming: 3 bases; junction bases outside the gene matches: 11. Per germline, CDR1 SGHTA and CDR2 FQGNSA. The CDR3 nucleotides are TGTGCCAGCAGCTTAGCGATGACAGGGGGCTGGGCGGTCAATCAGCCCCAGCATTTT. It encodes CASSLAMTGGWAVNQPQHF.

This clonotype came up many times. CDR3 in amino acids: CASAQDGGATGELFF. In DNA, the CDR3 is TGTGCCAGCGCTCAGGACGGGGGGGCCACCGGGGAGCTGTTTTTT. The genes are TRBV6-4 and TRBJ2-2; 8 nucleotides line up with TRBD2. The CDR3 length is 15 residues. The germline V gene has CDR1 MRHNA and CDR2 SNTAGT. V gave up 8 bases and J gave up 4 bases; unmatched junction bases: 9.

Many counts were recorded for this clonotype. The gene calls are TRBV20-1 and TRBJ1-3; a possible D gene is TRBD1 (6 bases). This CDR3 spans 14 amino acids. Germline CDR1 reads DFQATT; CDR2 reads SNEGSKA (reference sequence). The ends were cut back, 3 bases at V and 4 bases at J, with 13 bases in the middle. In DNA form, the CDR3 reads TGCAGTGCTAGTAACTGGGGGGCAGGAAACACCATATATTTT. Residues: CSASNWGAGNTIYF.

This clonotype occurred once. Possible read error: a much larger clone is one base away. The chain couples TRBV5-1 to TRBJ2-7; D is perhaps TRBD2 (6 bases). Germline lookup yields CDR1 SGHRS and CDR2 YFSETQ. The CDR3 covers 14 residues. The CDR3 sequence is CDSSLVQGGYEQYF. The CDR3 nucleotides read TGCGACAGCAGCTTGGTGCAGGGAGGATACGAGCAGTACTTC. Full variable domain (remainder filled in from reference TRBV5-1 and TRBJ2-7): KAGVTQTPRYLIKTRGQQVTLSCSPISGHRSVSWYQQTPGQGLQFLFEYFSETQRNKGNFPGRFSGRQFSNSRSEMNVSTLELGDSALYLCDSSLVQGGYEQYFGPGTRLTVT.

This clonotype has a count of ten or more. The J gene is TRBJ2-7, the V gene TRBV20-1; 13 bases map to TRBD2. Germline CDR1 DFQATT, CDR2 SNEGSKA (reference sequence). The CDR3 has 14 amino acids. V shed 3 bases, J shed 4 bases, and the junction held 3 bases outside the gene matches. CDR3 sequence: CSARTSGRRYEQYF. As DNA, the CDR3 is TGCAGTGCTAGGACTAGCGGGAGGAGGTACGAGCAGTACTTC.

CDR3 bases: TGTGCCAGCAGTTACGGCAGGGAGGATACGCAGTATTTT. Residues: CASSYGREDTQYF. The chain joins TRBV6-6 to TRBJ2-3, with D possibly called TRBD1 or TRBD2 (5 bases each). This CDR3 spans 13 amino acids. Germline V CDR1 and CDR2: MNHNY, SVGAGI (reference sequence). Trimming shortened V by 2 bases and J by 6 bases, and 9 bases separated the two germline ends.